One and the same sample provided the 6 T cell receptor beta chains below, sequenced in a study of beta chain features in type 1 diabetes (dated by TCRdb to between 2017 and 2018). Libraries were prepared through the immunoSEQ multiplex PCR assay. The High Capacity cDNA Reverse Transcription Kit was used to reverse transcribe all of the isolated RNA, meaning that expressed TCRB transcripts were what got sequenced. As stored in TCRdb, this immuneACCESS dataset retains in-frame rearrangements with V and J assigned. A fraction of the clones does not appear; measured against another copy, unresolved V genes explain less than half of the discrepancy, and the remainder lacks a known reason. Present in this sample are 160,000 or so clones, over 55% of which were seen just once. Under 0.1% of the sample is held by the ten biggest clonotypes. No antigen is known for these receptors. Results the study describes overall, beyond this receptor: A moderate but significant shortening of TCRB CDR3 length was observed in type 1 diabetes patients in all four CD4+ subsets.

What was sequenced was naive CD4+ T cells from blood. Read against the paper, the sample's cell subset or site label means: true naive CD4+ T cells. The receptors were sampled from a man aged 25 to 40 with type 1 diabetes.

The CDR3 DNA reads TGTGCCAGCGCCCCACCCGGGACGGCTATAGATACGCAGTATTTT. The encoded protein is CASAPPGTAIDTQYF. V usage is TRBV11-2 and J usage is TRBJ2-3; D tentatively reads TRBD1 or TRBD2 (5 bases each). CDR3 size: 15 residues. CDR1 SGHAT and CDR2 FQNNGV come from the germline V gene. Trimming left V 8 bases short and J 5 bases short, with 20 bases between.

This CDR3 is CASKGNQETQYF. CDR3 in DNA: TGTGCCAGCAAAGGAAACCAAGAGACCCAGTACTTC. The chain joins TRBV28 to TRBJ2-5; no definite D call. The germline gives CDR1 MDHEN, CDR2 SYDVKM. Trimming stripped 7 bases from V and 0 bases from J, with 6 bases between. There are 12 residues in the CDR3.

This clone came up a few times. The rearrangement links TRBV7-9 to TRBJ2-5; D uncertain. Trimming left V 2 bases short and J 4 bases short, with 11 bases between. Germline CDR1 SEHNR, CDR2 FQNEAQ (reference sequence). This CDR3 spans 14 amino acids. In nucleotides, the CDR3 is TGTGCCAGCAGCTTATTCGAGGATTCAGAGACCCAGTACTTC. Translated: CASSLFEDSETQYF.

The chain couples TRBV7-2 to TRBJ2-3, with D perhaps given as TRBD1 or TRBD2 (5 bases each). V lost 6 bases and J 2 bases, leaving 12 bases between the germline ends. The CDR3 contains 14 residues. The germline gives CDR1 SGHTA, CDR2 FQGNSA. CDR3 in DNA: TGTGCCAGCAGATTGGGGGTCCTCACAGATACGCAGTATTTT. Protein sequence: CASRLGVLTDTQYF.

V usage is TRBV23-1 and J usage is TRBJ2-5, with D uncertain. TRBV23-1 is assigned to the ORF class and has an uncertain function. Trimming shortened V by 0 bases and J by 7 bases, and 15 bases separated the two germline ends. CDR3 length: 15 residues. The CDR3 region is CASSQSQAPLGTQYF. Here the CDR3 DNA reads TGCGCCAGCAGTCAATCGCAAGCGCCCCTAGGGACCCAGTACTTC.

Concerning this clone: Sequence at one end of the junction differs from germline and may be a read error. V usage is TRBV7-7 and J usage is TRBJ2-2; possible D gene TRBD1, 6 bases. Looked up from germline, CDR1 is SSHAT and CDR2 is FNYEAQ (reference sequence). The CDR3 totals 15 residues. CDR3 DNA sequence: TGTGCTAGCAGCTTAGCAGGGGCGCGTACCGGGGAGCTGTTTTTT. Translated, it gives CASSLAGARTGELFF.